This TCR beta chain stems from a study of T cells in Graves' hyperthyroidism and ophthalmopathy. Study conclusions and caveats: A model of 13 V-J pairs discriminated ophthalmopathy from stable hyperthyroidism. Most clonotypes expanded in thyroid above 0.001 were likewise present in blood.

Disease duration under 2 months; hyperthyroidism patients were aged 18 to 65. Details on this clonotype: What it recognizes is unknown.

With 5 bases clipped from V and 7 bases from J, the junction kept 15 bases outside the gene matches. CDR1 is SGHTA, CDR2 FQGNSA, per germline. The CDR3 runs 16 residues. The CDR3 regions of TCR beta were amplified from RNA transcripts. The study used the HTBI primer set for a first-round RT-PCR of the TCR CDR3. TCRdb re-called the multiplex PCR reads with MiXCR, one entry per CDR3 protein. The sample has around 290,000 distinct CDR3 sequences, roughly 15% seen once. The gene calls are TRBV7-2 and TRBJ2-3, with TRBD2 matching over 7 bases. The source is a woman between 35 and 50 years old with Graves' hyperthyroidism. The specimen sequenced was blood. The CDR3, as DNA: TGTGCCAGCAGCCCGCAAGGCGGGAGCGGTTGGAATACGCAGTATTTT. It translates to CASSPQGGSGWNTQYF.